Listed below are T cell receptor beta chains from one sample, sequenced in a study of T cell responses to AZD1222 COVID-19 vaccine. The table came from immunoSEQ multiplex PCR; TCRdb's copy has only in-frame clones and leaves some out. In the table there are over 100,000 clones, approximately 91% of which are singletons. The sequencing here drew on peripheral blood, taken 28 days after the second AZD1222 dose. These receptors all stem from an adult who received the AZD1222 COVID-19 vaccine. Each CDR3 is given with its conserved first and last residue. The D gene is left open where the match is weak. The size entry is marked missing in some rows and otherwise reads once, few, many or a size class.

>TRBD2|-|TRBJ2-1|TRBV9
CASSVGNLAGGEQFF
TGTGCCAGCAGCGTAGGTAACCTAGCGGGAGGGGAGCAGTTCTTC
>-|-|TRBJ1-5|TRBV27
CASSSATGGDQPQHF
TGTGCCAGCAGTTCGGCGACCGGAGGGGATCAGCCCCAGCATTTT
>TRBD1|-|TRBJ2-7|TRBV7-9
CASSPTRGQGTYEQYF
TGTGCCAGCAGCCCAACGCGGGGACAGGGAACCTACGAGCAGTACTTC
>-|once|TRBJ1-6|TRBV30
CAWNRQRFNSPLHF
TGTGCCTGGAATCGCCAGCGATTTAATTCACCCCTCCACTTT
>-|-|TRBJ1-1|TRBV20-1
CSARAEEAFF
TGCAGTGCTAGAGCGGAAGAAGCTTTCTTT
>-|-|TRBJ2-4|TRBV7-9
CASSLMGIKKNIQYF
TGTGCCAGCAGCTTGATGGGAATAAAGAAAAACATTCAGTACTTC
>-|-|TRBJ2-5|TRBV7-9
CASSLGGVKETQYF
TGTGCCAGCAGCTTAGGTGGTGTTAAAGAGACCCAGTACTTC
>-|-|TRBJ2-3|TRBV12-5
CASGLGRQTDTQYF
TGTGCTAGTGGTTTGGGTCGACAGACAGATACGCAGTATTTT
>-|-|TRBJ1-1|TRBV27
CASSPQWMNTEAFF
TGTGCCAGCAGTCCCCAGTGGATGAACACTGAAGCTTTCTTT
>TRBD1|once|TRBJ1-2|TRBV7-3
CASSSNGGDRNYGYTF
TGTGCCAGCAGCTCTAACGGCGGGGACAGAAACTATGGCTACACCTTC
>TRBD2|once|TRBJ2-1|TRBV13
CASSLVGTSGLNEQFF
TGTGCCAGCAGCTTAGTGGGGACTAGCGGGTTAAATGAGCAGTTCTTC
>TRBD1|-|TRBJ2-3|TRBV6-5
CASSGRGTTDTQYF
TGTGCCAGCAGCGGCAGGGGGACAACAGATACGCAGTATTTT
>-|-|TRBJ2-7|TRBV2
CASSEGHTYEQYF
TGTGCCAGCAGCGAGGGACACACCTACGAGCAGTACTTC
>TRBD1|-|TRBJ2-5|TRBV5-5
CASSLITGGETQYF
TGTGCCAGCAGCCTAATCACAGGGGGAGAGACCCAGTACTTC
>TRBD1|few|TRBJ1-2|TRBV28
CASFGTEPFYGYTF
TGTGCCAGCTTCGGGACAGAGCCTTTTTATGGCTACACCTTC
>TRBD1|-|TRBJ2-7|TRBV3-1/TRBV3-2
CASSPTGVYEQYF
TGTGCCAGCAGCCCGACAGGGGTGTACGAGCAGTACTTC
>-|-|TRBJ2-3|TRBV10-3
CAISGTGTVDTQYF
TGTGCCATCAGTGGGACCGGGACTGTGGATACGCAGTATTTT
>-|-|TRBJ2-1|TRBV7-6
CASSLPGRNEQFF
TGTGCCAGCAGCTTACCTGGACGCAATGAGCAGTTCTTC
>-|-|TRBJ2-3|TRBV9
CASSLGERDTQYF
TGTGCCAGCAGCCTGGGGGAGAGGGATACGCAGTATTTT
>TRBD2|-|TRBJ2-7|TRBV19
CASSSGRGPNEQYF
TGTGCCAGTAGTAGCGGGAGGGGGCCCAACGAGCAGTACTTC
>-|-|TRBJ1-5|TRBV19
CASSIEPRGPQHF
TGTGCCAGTAGTATAGAACCCCGGGGGCCCCAGCATTTT
>-|-|TRBJ1-2|TRBV19
CASSPRANYGYTF
TGTGCCAGTAGTCCTCGGGCTAACTATGGCTACACCTTC
>-|once|TRBJ1-4|TRBV5-4
CASRKEQNEKLFF
TGTGCCAGCAGAAAGGAACAGAATGAAAAACTGTTTTTT
>-|-|TRBJ1-6|TRBV6-5
CASRQVIPSGSPLHF
TGTGCCAGCAGACAAGTTATCCCCAGCGGATCACCCCTCCACTTT
>-|-|TRBJ2-7|TRBV28
CASSLLWAGEEQYF
TGTGCCAGCAGTTTACTTTGGGCAGGGGAGGAGCAGTACTTC
>TRBD1|-|TRBJ1-6|TRBV5-5
CASSSTGGRRESPLHF
TGTGCCAGCAGCTCGACAGGGGGTAGGCGGGAGTCACCCCTCCACTTT
>-|-|TRBJ1-6|TRBV3-1/TRBV3-2
CASSQRSPNSPLHF
TGTGCCAGCAGCCAAAGGTCCCCCAATTCACCCCTCCACTTT
>TRBD2|few|TRBJ2-3|TRBV27
CASSLSGALAGPLWHTDTQYF
TGTGCCAGCAGTTTATCGGGGGCCCTAGCGGGGCCCCTATGGCATACAGATACGCAGTATTTT
>TRBD1|-|TRBJ2-1|TRBV5-1
CASSIDGTGYNEQFF
TGCGCCAGCAGCATTGACGGGACAGGGTACAATGAGCAGTTCTTC
>-|-|TRBJ1-1|TRBV19
CASREGGDYTEAFF
TGTGCCAGTAGAGAAGGGGGGGACTACACTGAAGCTTTCTTT
>-|-|TRBJ2-7|TRBV11-2
CASSLDRGYEQYF
TGTGCCAGCAGCTTAGATCGGGGGTACGAGCAGTACTTC
>TRBD1|-|TRBJ1-1|TRBV27
CASSSLSFDRGVLNTEAFF
TGTGCCAGCAGTTCCCTCAGCTTTGACAGGGGGGTGCTGAACACTGAAGCTTTCTTT
>TRBD1|-|TRBJ2-5|TRBV5-1
CASSWGQSDQETQYF
TGCGCCAGCAGCTGGGGACAGTCGGACCAAGAGACCCAGTACTTC